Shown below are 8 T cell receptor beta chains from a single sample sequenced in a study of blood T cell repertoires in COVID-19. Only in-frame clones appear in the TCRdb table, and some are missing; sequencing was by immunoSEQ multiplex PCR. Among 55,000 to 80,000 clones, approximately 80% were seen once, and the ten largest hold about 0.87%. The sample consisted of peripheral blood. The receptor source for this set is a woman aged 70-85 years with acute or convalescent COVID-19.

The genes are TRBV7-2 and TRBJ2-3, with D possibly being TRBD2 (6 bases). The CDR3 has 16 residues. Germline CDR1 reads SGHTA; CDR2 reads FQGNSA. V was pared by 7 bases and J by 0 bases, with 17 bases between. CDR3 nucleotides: TGTGCCAGCACCCGCGGGACTCCGGCTAGCACAGATACGCAGTATTTT. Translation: CASTRGTPASTDTQYF.

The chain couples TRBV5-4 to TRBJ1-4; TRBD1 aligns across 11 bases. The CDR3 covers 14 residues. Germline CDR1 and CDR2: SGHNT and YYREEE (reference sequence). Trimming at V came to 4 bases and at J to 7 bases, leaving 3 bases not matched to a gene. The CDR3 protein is CASSGQGAREKLFF. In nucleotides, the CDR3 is TGTGCCAGCAGCGGACAGGGGGCGCGTGAAAAACTGTTTTTT.

CDR3 sequence (DNA): TGTGCCAGTAGTATTGTAGCGCCGAACACCGGGGAGCTGTTTTTT. Protein sequence: CASSIVAPNTGELFF. V and J are TRBV19 and TRBJ2-2; possibly TRBD2 for D (5 bases). Trimming removed 3 bases from V and 0 bases from J, with 8 bases in between. The CDR3 runs 15 residues. The germline V gene has CDR1 LNHDA and CDR2 SQIVND (reference sequence).

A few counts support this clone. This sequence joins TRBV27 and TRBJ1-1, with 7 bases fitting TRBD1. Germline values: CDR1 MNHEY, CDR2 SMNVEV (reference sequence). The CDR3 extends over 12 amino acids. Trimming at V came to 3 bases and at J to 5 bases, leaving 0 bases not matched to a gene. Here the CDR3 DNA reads TGTGCCAGCAGTTTCAGGGGGACTGAAGCTTTCTTT. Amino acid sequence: CASSFRGTEAFF.

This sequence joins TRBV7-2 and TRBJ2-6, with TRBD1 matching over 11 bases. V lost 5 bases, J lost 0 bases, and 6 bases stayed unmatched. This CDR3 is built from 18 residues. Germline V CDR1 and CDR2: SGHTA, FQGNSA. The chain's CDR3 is CASSQGQGVFSGANVLTF. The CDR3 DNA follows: TGTGCCAGCAGCCAGGGACAGGGGGTTTTCTCTGGGGCCAACGTCCTGACTTTC.

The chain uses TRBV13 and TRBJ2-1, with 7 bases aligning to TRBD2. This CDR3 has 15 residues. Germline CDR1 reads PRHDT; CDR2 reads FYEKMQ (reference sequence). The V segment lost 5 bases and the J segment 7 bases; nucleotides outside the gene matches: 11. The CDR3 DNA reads TGTGCCAGCAGCCCTAACGTGGGAGGGCCGAATGAGCAGTTCTTC. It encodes CASSPNVGGPNEQFF.

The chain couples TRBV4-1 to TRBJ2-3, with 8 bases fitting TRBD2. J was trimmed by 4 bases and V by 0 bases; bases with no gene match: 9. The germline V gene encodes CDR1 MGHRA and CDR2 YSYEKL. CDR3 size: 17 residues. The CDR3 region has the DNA TGCGCCAGCAGCCAAGAAGGGCAGGCGGGGGGAGCAGATACGCAGTATTTT. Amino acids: CASSQEGQAGGADTQYF.

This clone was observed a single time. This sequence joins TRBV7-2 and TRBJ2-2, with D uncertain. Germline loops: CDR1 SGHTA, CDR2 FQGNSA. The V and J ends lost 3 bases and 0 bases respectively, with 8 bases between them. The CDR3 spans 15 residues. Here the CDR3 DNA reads TGTGCCAGCAGCTTTGTTAGAGCGAACACCGGGGAGCTGTTTTTT. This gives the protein CASSFVRANTGELFF. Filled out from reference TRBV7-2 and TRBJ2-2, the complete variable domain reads GAGVSQSPSNKVTEKGKDVELRCDPISGHTALYWYRQSLGQGLEFLIYFQGNSAPDKSGLPSDRFSAERTGGSVSTLTIQRTQQEDSAVYLCASSFVRANTGELFFGEGSRLTVL.